Sequencing of this T cell receptor (beta chain) was carried out in a study of cytomegalovirus exposure and HLA in healthy donors. Study-level information: Earlier findings included more than 95 million unique TCR beta sequences obtained from around 180 million T cells. Points from the study as a whole: Available immune exposure information was restricted to CMV serostatus only.

To note about this clone: Its antigen is undetermined.

PCR was performed using 60 Vbeta and 13 Jbeta primers. This table comes from immunoSEQ multiplex PCR, and its TCRdb copy is limited to in-frame clones, with some not included. Here the sample spans approximately 170,000 clones, about three quarters being singletons. CDR3 length equals 14 residues. Germline V lookup: CDR1 SGDLS, CDR2 YYNGEE. The V gene end was trimmed by 3 bases and the J gene end by 4 bases; junction bases not matched to a gene: 6. J is TRBJ1-1 and V is TRBV9; 7 bases fit TRBD1. The TCR was taken from a man between 18 and 29 years old in good health and CMV-seropositive. Sequencing was done on a sample of PBMCs. In DNA, the CDR3 is TGTGCCAGCAGCGAAGGGGGCCGTGTCACTGAAGCTTTCTTT. Translation: CASSEGGRVTEAFF.